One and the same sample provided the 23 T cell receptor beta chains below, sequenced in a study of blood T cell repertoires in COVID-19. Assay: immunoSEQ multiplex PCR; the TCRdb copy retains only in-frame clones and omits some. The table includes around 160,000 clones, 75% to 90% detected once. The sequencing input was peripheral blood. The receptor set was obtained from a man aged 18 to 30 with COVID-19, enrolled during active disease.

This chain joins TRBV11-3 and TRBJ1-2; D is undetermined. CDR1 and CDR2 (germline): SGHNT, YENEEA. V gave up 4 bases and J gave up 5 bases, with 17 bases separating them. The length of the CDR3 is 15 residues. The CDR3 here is CASSSPTIYGYGYTF. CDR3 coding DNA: TGTGCCAGCAGCTCCCCGACGATCTACGGGTATGGCTACACCTTC.

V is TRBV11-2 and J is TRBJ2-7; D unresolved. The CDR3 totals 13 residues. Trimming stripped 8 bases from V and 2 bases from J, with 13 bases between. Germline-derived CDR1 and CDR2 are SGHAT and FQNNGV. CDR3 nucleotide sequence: TGTGCCAGCGGGCCCAGCCTTACCTACGAGCAGTACTTC. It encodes CASGPSLTYEQYF.

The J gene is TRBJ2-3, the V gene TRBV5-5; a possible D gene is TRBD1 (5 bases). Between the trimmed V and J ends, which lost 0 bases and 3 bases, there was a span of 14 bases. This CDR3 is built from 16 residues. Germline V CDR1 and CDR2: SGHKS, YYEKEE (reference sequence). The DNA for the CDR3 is TGTGCCAGCAGCTTGGAGGCAGGGCGAAGGACAGATACGCAGTATTTT. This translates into CASSLEAGRRTDTQYF. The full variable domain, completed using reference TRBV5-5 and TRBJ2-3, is DAGVTQSPTHLIKTRGQQVTLRCSPISGHKSVSWYQQVLGQGPQFIFQYYEKEERGRGNFPDRFSARQFPNYSSELNVNALLLGDSALYLCASSLEAGRRTDTQYFGPGTRLTVL.

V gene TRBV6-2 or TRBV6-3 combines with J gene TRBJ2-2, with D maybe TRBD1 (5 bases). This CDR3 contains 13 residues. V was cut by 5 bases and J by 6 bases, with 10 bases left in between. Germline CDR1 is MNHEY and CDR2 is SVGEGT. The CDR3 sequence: CASSKTDPGELFF. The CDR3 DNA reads TGTGCCAGCAGTAAGACAGATCCCGGGGAGCTGTTTTTT.

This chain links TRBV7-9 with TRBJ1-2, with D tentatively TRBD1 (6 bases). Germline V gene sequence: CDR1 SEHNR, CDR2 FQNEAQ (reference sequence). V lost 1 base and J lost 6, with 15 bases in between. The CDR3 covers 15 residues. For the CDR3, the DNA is TGTGCCAGCAGCTTAGACGAGGGGGAGTGGAATGGCTACACCTTC. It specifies CASSLDEGEWNGYTF. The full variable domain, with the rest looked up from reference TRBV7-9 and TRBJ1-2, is DTGVSQNPRHKITKRGQNVTFRCDPISEHNRLYWYRQTLGQGPEFLTYFQNEAQLEKSRLLSDRFSAERPKGSFSTLEIQRTEQGDSAMYLCASSLDEGEWNGYTFGSGTRLTVV.

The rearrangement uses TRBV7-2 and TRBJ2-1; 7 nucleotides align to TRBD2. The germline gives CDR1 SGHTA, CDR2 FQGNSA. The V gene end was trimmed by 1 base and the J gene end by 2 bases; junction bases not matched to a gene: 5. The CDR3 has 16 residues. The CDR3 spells CASSLGGSLTYNEQFF. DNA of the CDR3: TGTGCCAGCAGCTTAGGCGGGAGCCTCACCTACAATGAGCAGTTCTTC.

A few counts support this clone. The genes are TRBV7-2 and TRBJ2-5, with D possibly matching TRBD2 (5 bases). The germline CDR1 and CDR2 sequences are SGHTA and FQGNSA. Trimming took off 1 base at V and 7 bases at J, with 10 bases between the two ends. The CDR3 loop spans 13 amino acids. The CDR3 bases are TGTGCCAGCAGCTTAGAGGTCGAGGGGACCCAGTACTTC. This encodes CASSLEVEGTQYF.

The CDR3 region has the DNA TGTGCCAGCAGCTTAGCGTCAGGGGGCGGCAATCAGCCCCAGCATTTT. It translates to CASSLASGGGNQPQHF. The chain links TRBV7-9 to TRBJ1-5, with 8 bases matching TRBD1. Per germline, CDR1 SEHNR and CDR2 FQNEAQ (reference sequence). This CDR3 comprises 16 residues. Germline trimming cut 0 bases from V and 2 bases from J; bases unmatched to any gene: 3.

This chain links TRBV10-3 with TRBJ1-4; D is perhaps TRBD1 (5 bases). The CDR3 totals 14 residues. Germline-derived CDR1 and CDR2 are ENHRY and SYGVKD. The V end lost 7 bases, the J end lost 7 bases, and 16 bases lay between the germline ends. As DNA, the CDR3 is TGTGCCATCACTTCAGGGAGGGACGGTGAAAAACTGTTTTTT. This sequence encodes CAITSGRDGEKLFF.

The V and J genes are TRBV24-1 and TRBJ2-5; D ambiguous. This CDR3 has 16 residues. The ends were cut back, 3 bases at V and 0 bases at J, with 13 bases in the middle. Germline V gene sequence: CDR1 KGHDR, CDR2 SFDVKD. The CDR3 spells CATSDGRNRYQETQYF. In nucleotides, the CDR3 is TGTGCCACCAGTGATGGGCGAAATAGGTACCAAGAGACCCAGTACTTC.

As DNA, the CDR3 is TGTGCCAGCAGTTACGGGCCCCATGAGCAGTTCTTC. Its translation: CASSYGPHEQFF. This chain links TRBV6-5 with TRBJ2-1, with D unresolved. The CDR3 runs 12 residues. CDR1 is MNHEY and CDR2 is SVGAGI in the germline V gene. Trimming removed 2 bases at V and 8 bases at J, with 7 bases between.

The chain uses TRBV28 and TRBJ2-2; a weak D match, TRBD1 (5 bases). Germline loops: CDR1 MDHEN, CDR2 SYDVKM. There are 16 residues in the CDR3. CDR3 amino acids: CAVSGMTVLDTGELFF. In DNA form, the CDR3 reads TGTGCGGTATCAGGGATGACGGTTTTAGACACCGGGGAGCTGTTTTTT.

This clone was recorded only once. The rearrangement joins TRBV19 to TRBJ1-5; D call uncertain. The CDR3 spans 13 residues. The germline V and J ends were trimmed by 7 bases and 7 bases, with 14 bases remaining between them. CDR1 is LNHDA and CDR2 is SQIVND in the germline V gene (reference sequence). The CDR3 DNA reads TGTGCCAGTACCCCATCAGAGGGACAGCCCCAGCATTTT. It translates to CASTPSEGQPQHF. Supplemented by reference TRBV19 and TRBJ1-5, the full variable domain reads DGGITQSPKYLFRKEGQNVTLSCEQNLNHDAMYWYRQDPGQGLRLIYYSQIVNDFQKGDIAEGYSVSREKKESFPLTVTSAQKNPTAFYLCASTPSEGQPQHFGDGTRLSIL.

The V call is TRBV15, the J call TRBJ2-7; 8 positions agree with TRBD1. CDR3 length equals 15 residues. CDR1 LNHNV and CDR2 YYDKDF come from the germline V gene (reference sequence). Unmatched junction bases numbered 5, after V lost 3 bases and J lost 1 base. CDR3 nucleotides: TGTGCCACCAGCAGGGAACAGGGGGGATCCTACGAGCAGTACTTC. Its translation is CATSREQGGSYEQYF.

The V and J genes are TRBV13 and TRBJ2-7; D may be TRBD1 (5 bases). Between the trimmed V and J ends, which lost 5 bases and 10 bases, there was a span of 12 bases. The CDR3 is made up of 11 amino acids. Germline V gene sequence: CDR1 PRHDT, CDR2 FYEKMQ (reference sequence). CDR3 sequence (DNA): TGTGCCAGCAGCAGGGGATTGGTCCAGTACTTC. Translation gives CASSRGLVQYF.

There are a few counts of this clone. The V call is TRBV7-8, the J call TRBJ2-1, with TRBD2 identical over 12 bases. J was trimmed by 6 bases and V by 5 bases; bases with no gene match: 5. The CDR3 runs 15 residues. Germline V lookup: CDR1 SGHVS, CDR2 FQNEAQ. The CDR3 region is CASSRLAGVGNEQFF. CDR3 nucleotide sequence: TGTGCCAGCAGCCGACTAGCGGGGGTCGGCAATGAGCAGTTCTTC.

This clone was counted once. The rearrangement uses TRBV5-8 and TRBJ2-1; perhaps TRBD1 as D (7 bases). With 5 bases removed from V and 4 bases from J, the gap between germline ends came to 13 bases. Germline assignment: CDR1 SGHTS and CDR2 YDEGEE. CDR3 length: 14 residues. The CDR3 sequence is CASRGRDSYNEQFF. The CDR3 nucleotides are TGTGCCAGCAGGGGGCGGGACAGTTACAATGAGCAGTTCTTC.

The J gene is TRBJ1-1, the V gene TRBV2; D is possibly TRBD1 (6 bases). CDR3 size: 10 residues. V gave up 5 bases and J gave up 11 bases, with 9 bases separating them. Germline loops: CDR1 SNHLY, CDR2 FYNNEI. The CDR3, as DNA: TGTGCCAGCAGTACTACAGGGGCTTTCTTT. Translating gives CASSTTGAFF.

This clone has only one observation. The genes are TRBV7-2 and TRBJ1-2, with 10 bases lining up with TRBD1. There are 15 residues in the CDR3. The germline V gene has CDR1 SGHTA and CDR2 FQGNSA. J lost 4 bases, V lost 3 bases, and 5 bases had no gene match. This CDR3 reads CASSLPDRGIYGYTF. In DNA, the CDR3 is TGTGCCAGCAGCTTGCCGGACAGGGGGATCTATGGCTACACCTTC.

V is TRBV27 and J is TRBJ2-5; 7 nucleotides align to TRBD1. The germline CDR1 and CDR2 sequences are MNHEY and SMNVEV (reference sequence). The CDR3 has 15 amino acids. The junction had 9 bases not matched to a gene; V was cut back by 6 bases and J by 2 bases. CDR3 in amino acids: CASSKQGLIQETQYF. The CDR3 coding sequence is TGTGCCAGCAGCAAACAGGGGCTAATACAAGAGACCCAGTACTTC.

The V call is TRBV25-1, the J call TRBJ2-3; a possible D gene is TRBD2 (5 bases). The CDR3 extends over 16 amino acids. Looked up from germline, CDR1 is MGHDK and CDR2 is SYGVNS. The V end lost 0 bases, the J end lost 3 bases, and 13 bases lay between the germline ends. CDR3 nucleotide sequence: TGTGCCAGCAGTGAATATCTGACGGAGGAGACAGATACGCAGTATTTT. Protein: CASSEYLTEETDTQYF.

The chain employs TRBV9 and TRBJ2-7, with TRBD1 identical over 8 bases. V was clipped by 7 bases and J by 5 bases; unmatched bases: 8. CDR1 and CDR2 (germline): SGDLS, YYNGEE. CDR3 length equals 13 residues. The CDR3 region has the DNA TGTGCCAGCGACCTGACAGGGGAGGACGAGCAGTACTTC. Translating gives CASDLTGEDEQYF.

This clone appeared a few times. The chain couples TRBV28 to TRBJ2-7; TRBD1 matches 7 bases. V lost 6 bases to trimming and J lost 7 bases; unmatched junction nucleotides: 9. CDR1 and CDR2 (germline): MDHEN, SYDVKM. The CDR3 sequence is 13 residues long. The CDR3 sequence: CASSLHRGREQYF. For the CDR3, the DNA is TGTGCCAGCAGCCTACACAGGGGTAGGGAGCAGTACTTC.